Listed here is a single TCR beta chain. Its antigen is not known. Germline CDR1 reads DFQATT; CDR2 reads SNEGSKA (reference sequence). This CDR3 comprises 16 residues. Trimming stripped 2 bases from V and 7 bases from J, with 21 bases between. The data were obtained in a study of CD8 T cells in ankylosing spondylitis. From the 5' RACE reads, TCRdb called clonotypes with MiXCR, one entry per CDR3 protein. The sample shows 700,000 to 850,000 distinct CDR3 sequences, roughly 12% of them seen only once. Study results and caveats: The study identified a TCR beta motif of fewer than 10 highly homologous variants that appeared characteristic of ankylosing spondylitis blood. Prior literature has documented some motif variants in synovial fluid and blood from reactive arthritis.

The sequenced material came from blood, either unsorted or a sorted T cell fraction (not recorded which). This receptor was obtained from a male donor with ankylosing spondylitis. The V gene is TRBV20-1, the J gene TRBJ2-1, with D perhaps TRBD1 (6 bases). CDR3 in amino acids: CSARNPRGDVRNEQFF. The CDR3 DNA follows: TGCAGTGCTAGAAATCCCAGGGGAGATGTAAGGAATGAGCAGTTCTTC.